The clone carrying this T cell receptor beta chain counts as medium-sized. Its antigen is currently unknown. Regarding treatment: approximately 9-day PBMC culture with coronavirus spike peptide pools or control peptides (ViraFEST assay). This record comes from a study of vaccination and CD4 T cells after COVID-19. At the level of the study: The convalescents, six males and four females, included two who were Hispanic.

Trimming cost V 5 bases and J 11 bases, with 12 bases left between them. CDR1 is MNHNS, CDR2 SASEGT, per germline. This CDR3 is 11 amino acids long. With the Oncomine TCR Beta short-read assay, DNA from cultured CD4+ T cells was sequenced. TCRdb ran MiXCR on the PCR reads and lists one entry per CDR3 protein. The data hold 14,000 or so distinct CDR3 sequences, with about 29% observed a single time. The rearrangement links TRBV6-1 to TRBJ1-1; a possible D gene is TRBD1 (5 bases). Material for sequencing was cultured CD4+ T cells from blood. The TCR comes from a human donor with COVID-19. The CDR3 is CASSTTGEAFF. The CDR3, as DNA: TGTGCCAGCAGTACTACGGGGGAGGCTTTCTTT.